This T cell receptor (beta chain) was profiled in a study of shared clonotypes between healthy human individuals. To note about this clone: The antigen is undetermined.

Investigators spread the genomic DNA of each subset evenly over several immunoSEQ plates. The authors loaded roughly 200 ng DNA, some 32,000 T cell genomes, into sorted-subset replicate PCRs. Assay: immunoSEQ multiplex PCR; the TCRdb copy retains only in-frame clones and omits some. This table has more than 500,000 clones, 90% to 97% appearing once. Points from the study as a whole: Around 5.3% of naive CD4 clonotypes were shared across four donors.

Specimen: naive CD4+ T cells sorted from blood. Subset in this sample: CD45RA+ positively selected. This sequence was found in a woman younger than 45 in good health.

The CDR3 DNA reads TGTGCCAGCAGTTACAGGACCCGACACGGGTACGAGCAGTACTTC. Protein: CASSYRTRHGYEQYF. The gene calls are TRBV6-5 and TRBJ2-7; D unclear. V lost 2 bases, J lost 4 bases, and 15 bases lay in between. Germline V CDR1 and CDR2: MNHEY, SVGAGI. CDR3 length: 15 residues.